The rows below give T cell receptor beta chains drawn from one sample of a study of Tregs in tolerant kidney transplant recipients. TCRdb's table, derived via immunoSEQ multiplex PCR, lists solely in-frame clones and lacks some. The top ten clones hold about 15% of a sample with about 52,000 clones, about 90% of them seen once. The input for sequencing was CD8+ T cells from blood (PBMCs), taken 24 months after the transplant. The origin of the receptors is a human patient who received a combined kidney and bone marrow transplant. Among the T cells, some may be from the graft donor. The CDR3 runs from the conserved cysteine through the conserved F or W. The D gene is left open where the match is weak. A clone size is listed for some rows: how often the clone was seen (once, few, many), or a class if it is expanded.

D	V	J	size	CDR3	DNA
TRBD2	TRBV2	TRBJ2-1	once	CASSGPRGLAGGGNEQFF	TGTGCCAGCAGTGGGCCCCGGGGCCTAGCGGGAGGCGGCAATGAGCAGTTCTTC
TRBD1	TRBV19	TRBJ1-1	NA	CASSSGTGHTEAFF	TGTGCCAGTAGTTCCGGGACAGGGCACACTGAAGCTTTCTTT
TRBD1	TRBV5-6	TRBJ2-7	NA	CASTRDRPYEQYF	TGTGCCAGCACCCGGGACAGGCCCTACGAGCAGTACTTC
NA	TRBV5-6	TRBJ2-1	few	CASSLGREPYNEQFF	TGTGCCAGCAGCTTGGGTCGGGAGCCCTACAATGAGCAGTTCTTC
NA	TRBV7-6	TRBJ1-5	NA	CASSPVGGNQPQHF	TGTGCCAGCAGCCCAGTGGGAGGGAATCAGCCCCAGCATTTT
NA	TRBV7-2	TRBJ2-3	NA	CASSLMDRAPDTQYF	TGTGCCAGCAGCTTAATGGACAGAGCCCCAGATACGCAGTATTTT
NA	TRBV5-6	TRBJ1-2	NA	CASSLAGNYGYTF	TGTGCCAGCAGCTTGGCCGGTAACTATGGCTACACCTTC
TRBD2	TRBV7-2	TRBJ2-5	NA	CASSLLAGQETQYF	TGTGCCAGCAGCCTACTAGCGGGGCAAGAGACCCAGTACTTC
NA	TRBV7-9	TRBJ1-2	NA	CASSLASDYYGYTF	TGTGCCAGCAGCTTAGCGTCAGACTATTATGGCTACACCTTC
NA	TRBV19	TRBJ1-6	NA	CASSIKQGPYNSPLHF	TGTGCCAGTAGTATCAAACAGGGACCTTATAATTCCCCCCTCCACTTT
TRBD2	TRBV6-1	TRBJ2-3	NA	CASSAGTSWSLF	TGTGCCAGCAGCGCCGGGACTAGTTGGTCCCTATTT
TRBD1	TRBV28	TRBJ1-5	NA	CASSLGDRVRGSQPQHF	TGTGCCAGCAGTTTAGGAGACAGGGTGAGGGGAAGTCAGCCCCAGCATTTT
TRBD1	TRBV6-6	TRBJ1-2	once	CASRSGGWTF	TGTGCCAGCAGGTCAGGGGGCTGGACCTTC
TRBD1	TRBV27	TRBJ1-1	NA	CASSVTGGTAEAFF	TGTGCCAGCAGTGTGACAGGGGGCACCGCTGAAGCTTTCTTT
TRBD2	TRBV7-9	TRBJ2-5	NA	CASSGWGLQETQYF	TGTGCCAGCAGTGGATGGGGACTACAAGAGACCCAGTACTTC
NA	TRBV27	TRBJ2-7	NA	CASSRGTYSYEQYF	TGTGCCAGCAGTAGGGGGACCTATTCGTACGAGCAGTACTTC
NA	TRBV27	TRBJ2-7	NA	CASKGPTRIEQYF	TGTGCCAGCAAAGGCCCGACGAGGATCGAGCAGTACTTC
NA	TRBV11-2	TRBJ2-3	NA	CASNLGGEGTQYF	TGTGCCAGCAACCTAGGGGGGGAAGGTACGCAGTATTTT
TRBD1	TRBV27	TRBJ2-7	NA	CASSYGTGTYEQYF	TGTGCCAGCAGTTACGGGACAGGGACCTACGAGCAGTACTTC
NA	TRBV23-1	TRBJ1-2	NA	CASSQSKGQTDGYTF	TGCGCCAGCAGTCAATCGAAGGGACAAACAGATGGCTACACCTTC
NA	TRBV6-5	TRBJ2-2	NA	CASTTDLNTGELFF	TGTGCCAGCACAACTGACTTAAACACCGGGGAGCTGTTTTTT
NA	TRBV6-5	TRBJ1-1	NA	CASSYGRVGTEAFF	TGTGCCAGCAGTTACGGCAGGGTCGGTACTGAAGCTTTCTTT
NA	TRBV5-1	TRBJ2-7	NA	CASSLDYSYEQYF	TGCGCCAGCAGCTTGGATTACTCCTACGAGCAGTACTTC
NA	TRBV7-8	TRBJ2-2	NA	CASSLPGVTTGELFF	TGTGCCAGCAGCCTCCCGGGGGTGACCACCGGGGAGCTGTTTTTT
TRBD1	TRBV5-1	TRBJ2-2	NA	CARGQEDGRWKVVGPVRGELFF	TGCGCCAGAGGACAGGAGGATGGAAGATGGAAAGTGGTAGGCCCGGTTCGCGGGGAGCTGTTTTTT
TRBD2	TRBV14	TRBJ2-7	few	CASSQDHVAGVSYEQYF	TGTGCCAGCAGCCAAGATCATGTAGCGGGAGTGTCCTACGAGCAGTACTTC
NA	TRBV9	TRBJ1-1	NA	CASSVVGGRTEAFF	TGTGCCAGCAGCGTAGTCGGGGGGCGCACTGAAGCTTTCTTT
TRBD2	TRBV2	TRBJ2-5	NA	CASSEGVTSGAPTETQYF	TGTGCCAGCAGTGAAGGGGTTACTAGCGGGGCCCCGACAGAGACCCAGTACTTC